The clone carrying this T cell receptor (beta chain) has only one observation. This CDR3 is also generated by other DNA sequences in the sample. Per the authors' pipeline: By means of reference gene primer amplification, nucleated cell counts were estimated. Repertoires were generated with immunoSEQ multiplex PCR, while TCRdb's copy carries only in-frame clones and drops some. Clonal size and the V and J genes are those of that table, whereas D and trimming came from the DNA. The top ten hold just under 20% of the sample, which has fewer than 250,000 clones, about 85% seen once. The source of the sample is a study of blood T cell repertoires in COVID-19. Background on the study: COVID-19 samples collected from the United States, Italy and Spain covered acute and convalescent phases. The cDNA or gDNA used as material had been derived from T cells, B-cell-depleted T cells, or PBMCs.

CDR1 MNHEY and CDR2 SVGEGT come from the germline V gene. CDR3 length: 13 amino acids. V was cut by 2 bases and J by 8 bases, with 12 bases left in between. Sequencing was carried out using peripheral blood. The rearrangement uses TRBV6-2 or TRBV6-3 and TRBJ1-1; weak D call: TRBD1 (5 bases). The sequence came from a young man with active or convalescent COVID-19. The CDR3 reads CASSYIAGTEAFF. Here the CDR3 DNA reads TGTGCCAGCAGTTACATCGCGGGGACCGAAGCTTTCTTT.